This T cell receptor (beta chain) was sequenced in a study of blood T cell repertoires in COVID-19 (dated by TCRdb to 2018 to 2020). Describing the broader study: Samples from collaborators originated in the United States, Italy and Spain and spanned both the acute and convalescent phases of COVID-19. The prospective study material was composed of cDNA or gDNA derived from T cells, B-cell-depleted T cells, or PBMCs. The dataset comprised deeply sampled blood TCRbeta repertoires from subjects exposed to, actively infected with, or recovered from COVID-19. The repertoires were released in a freely available public database meant as a resource for research on the immune response to SARS-CoV-2. The samples were drawn from the first 160 participants of the ongoing ImmuneRACE study and from more than 1,000 subjects provided by 6 global collaborators. The sample metadata nearly always contained a de-identified subject ID, COVID-19 status, age in years and sex. HLA class I and class II types, where available, came from metadata supplied by the sample provider rather than from assay-based typing.

TCRbeta CDR3 regions were amplified from genomic DNA by means of the immunoSEQ Assay, a bias-controlled multiplex PCR. The original pipeline was this. Within the assay, amplification of reference gene primers was used to estimate how many nucleated cells each sample contained. To quantify the absolute abundance of each unique TCRbeta CDR3 rearrangement, sequence reads were collapsed and filtered. Productive Simpson clonality was computed per sample as the square root of Simpson's diversity index over productive rearrangements. TCRdb took over this immuneACCESS table, retaining in-frame rearrangements with V and J assigned. Such tables are incomplete; in checked studies, under half of the missing clones stem from an unresolved V gene, and the remainder is unexplained. That table furnishes V, J and clone size, whereas the DNA furnished D and trimming. This sample gives some 20,000 clones in total; less than 85% of them show up just once. Jointly, the top ten make up roughly three fifths of the sample.

Inclusive of the bounding cysteine and phenylalanine, the CDR3 is 15 residues long. Just the 45-base CDR3 DNA is kept, in frame starting at base 1. Ends trimmed: V by 5 bases, J by 0 bases; bases unmatched to a gene: 7. In the germline V gene (reference sequence), CDR1 corresponds to GTSNPN and CDR2 to SVGIG. For this clone: This receptor's antigen is unknown. No much larger clone exists at a distance of one base, and base qualities are not known.

Whole blood was collected in K2EDTA tubes by collaborating institutions according to the institutions' own protocols. For TCRbeta analysis, collaborator samples were shipped as frozen whole blood, as isolated PBMCs, or as DNA extracted from either sample type. Summary of the overall study and its limitations: The quantity of clinical and demographic metadata differed by source and by participant and was supplied without curation.

Recombination connected TRBV30 to TRBJ1-5, with 7 bases matching TRBD1. The sequencing input was peripheral blood. The TCR was taken from a man older than 75 with acute or convalescent COVID-19. The bases are TGTGCCTGGGACAGACAGGGCAATAGCAATCAGCCCCAGCATTTT. This codes for CAWDRQGNSNQPQHF. This CDR3, with the reference TRBV30 and TRBJ1-5 proteins standing in past its ends, gives the full variable domain SQTIHQWPATLVQPVGSPLSLECTVEGTSNPNLYWYRQAAGRGLQLLFYSVGIGQISSEVPQNLSASRPQDRQFILSSKKLLLSDSGFYLCAWDRQGNSNQPQHFGDGTRLSIL.